The 4 T cell receptor beta chains in this list originate from one sample, sequenced in a study of blood T cell repertoires in COVID-19. Sequencing used immunoSEQ multiplex PCR; TCRdb keeps in-frame clones, though not all of them. The data contain over 90,000 clones, around 89% of them seen just once; the ten biggest clones take up around 3.7%. The sequencing sample was made of peripheral blood. Receptors originate from a woman between 55 and 75 years old with acute or convalescent COVID-19.

The chain couples TRBV28 to TRBJ2-7, with 9 nucleotides matching TRBD2. Looked up from germline, CDR1 is MDHEN and CDR2 is SYDVKM. The CDR3 runs to 18 residues. Unmatched junction bases numbered 19, after V lost 6 bases and J lost 4 bases. The CDR3 sequence: CASSQYYRGAGGLYEQYF. Written as DNA, the CDR3 is TGTGCCAGCAGCCAATATTACCGTGGAGCGGGGGGACTATACGAGCAGTACTTC.

The rearrangement links TRBV9 to TRBJ2-5; D perhaps matches TRBD1 (6 bases). The V end was cut by 0 bases, the J end by 5 bases, with 14 bases between. Germline V gives CDR1 SGDLS, CDR2 YYNGEE. The CDR3 consists of 15 residues. The CDR3 here is CASSVGARGGETQYF. CDR3 in DNA: TGTGCCAGCAGCGTAGGGGCCAGGGGTGGCGAGACCCAGTACTTC.

The V gene is TRBV5-1, the J gene TRBJ2-1; 9 positions agree with TRBD1. The CDR3 is 15 residues long. Per germline, CDR1 SGHRS and CDR2 YFSETQ. V shed 0 bases and J 8 bases; nucleotides not matched to a gene: 6. The CDR3 bases are TGCGCCAGCAGCTTGGCGGGACAGGGTGGGGATGAGCAGTTCTTC. The encoded protein is CASSLAGQGGDEQFF.

In its sample, this clone was seen a few times. This rearrangement joins TRBV10-1 to TRBJ2-1; 7 positions agree with TRBD1. The germline CDR1 and CDR2 sequences are WNHNN and SYGVQD (reference sequence). V trimming: 1 base; J trimming: 8 bases; junction bases outside the gene matches: 5. This CDR3 region has 14 residues. The CDR3 coding sequence is TGCGCCAGCAGTGAGTTCAGGGGGAAAGATGAGCAGTTCTTC. It yields the protein CASSEFRGKDEQFF.